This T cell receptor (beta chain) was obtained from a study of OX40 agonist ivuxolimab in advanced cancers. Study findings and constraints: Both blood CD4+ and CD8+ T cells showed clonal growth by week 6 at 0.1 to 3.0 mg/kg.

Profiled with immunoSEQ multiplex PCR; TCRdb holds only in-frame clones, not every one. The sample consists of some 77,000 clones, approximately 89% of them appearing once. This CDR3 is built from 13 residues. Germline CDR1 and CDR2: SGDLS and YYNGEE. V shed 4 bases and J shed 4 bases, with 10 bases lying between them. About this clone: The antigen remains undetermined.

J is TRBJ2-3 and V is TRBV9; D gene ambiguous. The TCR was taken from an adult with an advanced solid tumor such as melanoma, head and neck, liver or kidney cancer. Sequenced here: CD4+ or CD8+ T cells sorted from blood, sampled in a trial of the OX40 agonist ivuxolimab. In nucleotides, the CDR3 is TGTGCCAGCAGCCGAAGTCCCCCAGATACGCAGTATTTT. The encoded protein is CASSRSPPDTQYF.